One T cell receptor (beta chain) is described in this entry. Its antigen is as yet unknown. The data belong to a study of radiation and T cells in renal cell carcinoma. The V end lost 2 bases, the J end lost 1 base, and 12 bases lay between the germline ends. This CDR3 is built from 15 residues. Germline V lookup: CDR1 SGHNT, CDR2 YYREEE (reference sequence). Whole-study results and caveats: Pretreatment tumor biopsies were lacking, so baseline clonotypes are unknown. In blood, top tumor clones expanded by 2 weeks, shrinking by 4.

Here immunoSEQ multiplex PCR was the method, and the copy in TCRdb shows in-frame clones only, minus some. The table shows roughly 120,000 clones, with more than 80% occurring only once. The time point denotes: blood 2 weeks post-SBRT. The treatment denotes: 15 Gy SBRT to primary tumor, nephrectomy 4 weeks later. The tumor was a clear cell renal cell carcinoma. Sequences were derived from blood, sampled from a patient whose treatment included radiotherapy and nephrectomy. The receptor comes from a woman aged 55-75 years with renal cell carcinoma. The chain carries TRBV5-4 and TRBJ2-5; D call uncertain. The CDR3 protein is CASSFKSEAQETQYF. The DNA for the CDR3 is TGTGCCAGCAGCTTTAAGTCTGAGGCCCAAGAGACCCAGTACTTC.